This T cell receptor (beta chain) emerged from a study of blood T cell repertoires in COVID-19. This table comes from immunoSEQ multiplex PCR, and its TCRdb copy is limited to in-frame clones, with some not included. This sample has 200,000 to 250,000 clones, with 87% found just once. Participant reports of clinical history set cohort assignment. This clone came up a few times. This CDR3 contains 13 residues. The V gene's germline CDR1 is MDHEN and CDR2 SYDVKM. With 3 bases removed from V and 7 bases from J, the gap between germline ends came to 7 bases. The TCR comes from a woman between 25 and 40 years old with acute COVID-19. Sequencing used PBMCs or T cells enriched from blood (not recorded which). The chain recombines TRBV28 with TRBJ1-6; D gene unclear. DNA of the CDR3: TGTGCCAGCAGTTTGGCTCGCAATTCACCCCTCCACTTT. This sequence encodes CASSLARNSPLHF.